The 10 T cell receptor beta chains below all came from one sample that was sequenced in a study of T-cell reconstitution after alpha-beta-depleted transplantation in children (dated by TCRdb to about 2016). The library was built by means of PCR. The listed sequencing device is Illumina HiSeq 2500. Molecular barcoding was employed in the preparation of TCR libraries, with unique molecular identifiers being used to normalize TCRbeta repertoire quantification. The public reads were reprocessed in TCRdb via fastp at Q25 and MiXCR, keeping in-frame beta chains. For every CDR3 protein sequence, its rows merge into one entry that carries the most common genes and DNA. The sample table shows about 130,000 distinct CDR3 sequences, and 9.7% are seen once. The ten largest make up approximately 25% of the sample. The treatment or condition label here, explained by the study, means: allogeneic hematopoietic cell transplantation with graft depleted of TCRalphabeta T cells and CD19 B cells.

The sequencing here drew on PBMCs, mostly from graft donor cells, taken 180 days after TCRalphabeta/CD19-depleted stem cell transplant. The receptors come from a girl less than two years old who had a stem cell transplant for combined immunodeficiency, so the T cells may come from the graft donor.

This clonotype was counted a few times. The chain is built from TRBV12-3 or TRBV12-4 and TRBJ2-5; maybe TRBD1 (5 bases). The CDR3 totals 14 residues. V gave up 6 bases and J gave up 4 bases, with 15 bases separating them. The CDR3 protein is CASRSDKVGETQYF. Written as DNA, the CDR3 is TGTGCCAGCAGATCGGACAAGGTGGGAGAGACCCAGTACTTC.

This clonotype was picked up a small number of times. The chain is built from TRBV20-1 and TRBJ2-2; TRBD2 matches 10 bases. The CDR3 has 14 residues. The V gene's germline CDR1 is DFQATT and CDR2 SNEGSKA (reference sequence). J lost 7 bases, V lost 6 bases, and 8 bases had no gene match. The CDR3 DNA follows: TGCAGTGCGTTAGCGGGAGGCAAGGGCGGGGAGCTGTTTTTT. Its protein product is CSALAGGKGGELFF.

This clonotype occurred many times. This chain connects TRBV6-5 to TRBJ2-5; perhaps TRBD1 as D (5 bases). The CDR3 runs 15 residues. The V and J ends lost 2 bases and 5 bases respectively, with 15 bases between them. The germline V gene has CDR1 MNHEY and CDR2 SVGAGI. CDR3 in amino acids: CASSYGAGPEETQYF. DNA of the CDR3: TGTGCCAGCAGTTACGGGGCAGGGCCGGAGGAGACCCAGTACTTC.

The J gene is TRBJ1-5, the V gene TRBV7-2, with a tentative D call TRBD1 (5 bases). This CDR3 is 16 amino acids long. V shed 1 base and J shed 4 bases, with 14 bases lying between them. Germline V CDR1 and CDR2: SGHTA, FQGNSA. The CDR3 spells CASSLGWGPGNQPQHF. The CDR3 DNA follows: TGTGCCAGCAGCTTAGGATGGGGCCCTGGGAATCAGCCCCAGCATTTT.

The chain couples TRBV5-1 to TRBJ2-5; 11 nucleotides agree with TRBD2. Germline V lookup: CDR1 SGHRS, CDR2 YFSETQ. The ends lost 4 bases at V and 4 bases at J; junction bases unmatched: 9. The CDR3 extends over 16 amino acids. The CDR3 region has the DNA TGCGCCAGCAGCCCCCTCGGAGGACTAGCGGGAGAGACCCAGTACTTC. Its translation: CASSPLGGLAGETQYF.

This clonotype showed up just a few times. This chain uses TRBV12-3 or TRBV12-4 with TRBJ2-3; 10 nucleotides align to TRBD2. V gave up 4 bases and J gave up 6 bases; unmatched junction bases: 4. The CDR3 is made up of 14 amino acids. CDR3 loop: CASSYQREGDTQYF. Written as DNA, the CDR3 is TGTGCCAGCAGTTACCAGCGGGAGGGCGATACGCAGTATTTT.

The CDR3 DNA follows: TGTGCCAGCAGTCCCTGGATGGGGCCCGAAGGGGAGCTGTTTTTT. Protein: CASSPWMGPEGELFF. V usage is TRBV6-1 and J usage is TRBJ2-2; TRBD1 might be the D (5 bases). Trimming shortened V by 5 bases and J by 8 bases, and 18 bases separated the two germline ends. The CDR3 is made up of 15 amino acids. Germline CDR1 MNHNS, CDR2 SASEGT.

In its sample, this clonotype was seen a few times. The V and J genes are TRBV29-1 and TRBJ2-7; TRBD1 matches at 8 bases. The germline CDR1 and CDR2 sequences are SQVTM and ANQGSEA. This CDR3 comprises 14 residues. Trimming removed 4 bases from V and 3 bases from J; junction bases left unmatched: 8. The CDR3 spells CSVGARGLVYEQYF. CDR3 sequence (DNA): TGCAGCGTTGGGGCCAGGGGGCTAGTCTACGAGCAGTACTTC.

The chain joins TRBV20-1 to TRBJ1-5; 12 positions agree with TRBD1. The CDR3 totals 16 residues. The junction had 9 bases not matched to a gene; V was cut back by 6 bases and J by 3 bases. In germline, CDR1 is DFQATT, CDR2 SNEGSKA (reference sequence). The CDR3 loop is CSASGTGGWDNQPQHF. In DNA, the CDR3 is TGCAGTGCGTCCGGGACAGGGGGCTGGGACAATCAGCCCCAGCATTTT.

This sequence joins TRBV5-5 and TRBJ1-5, with D uncertain. Trimming removed 0 bases at V and 2 bases at J, with 6 bases between. Germline CDR1 and CDR2: SGHKS and YYEKEE (reference sequence). This CDR3 has 14 amino acids. The CDR3 protein is CASSLVTGNQPQHF. The CDR3 nucleotides read TGTGCCAGCAGCTTGGTAACAGGCAATCAGCCCCAGCATTTT.